This T cell receptor (beta chain) emerged from a study of T cell responses to AZD1222 COVID-19 vaccine. Trimming cost V 2 bases and J 5 bases, with 12 bases left between them. CDR1 is SGHTA, CDR2 FQGNSA, per germline. The CDR3 covers 15 residues. Assay used: immunoSEQ multiplex PCR; TCRdb lists only in-frame clones, some missing. The sample has about 110,000 clones, 81% seen once. The specimen was peripheral blood, collected on day 0 of AZD1222 vaccination. The sequence derives from an adult in good health. V is TRBV7-2 and J is TRBJ1-4, with D maybe TRBD1 (5 bases). Here the CDR3 DNA reads TGTGCCAGCAGCTTATATGCGGGGCCGAATGAAAAACTGTTTTTT. It specifies CASSLYAGPNEKLFF.